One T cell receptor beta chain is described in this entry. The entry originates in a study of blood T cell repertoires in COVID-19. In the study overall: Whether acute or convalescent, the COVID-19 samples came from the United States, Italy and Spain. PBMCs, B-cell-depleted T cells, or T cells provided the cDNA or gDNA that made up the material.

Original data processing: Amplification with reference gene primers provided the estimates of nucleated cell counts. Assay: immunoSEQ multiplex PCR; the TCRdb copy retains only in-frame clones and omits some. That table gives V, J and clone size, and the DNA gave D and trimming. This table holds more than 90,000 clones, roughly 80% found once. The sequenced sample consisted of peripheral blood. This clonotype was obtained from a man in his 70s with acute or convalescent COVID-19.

As DNA, the CDR3 is TGCAGCGTTGTTCAGGGTCGTGGAGAGACCCAGTACTTC. Protein sequence: CSVVQGRGETQYF. The genes are TRBV29-1 and TRBJ2-5; the D gene is possibly TRBD1 (5 bases). Per germline, CDR1 SQVTM and CDR2 ANQGSEA. The V end lost 4 bases, the J end lost 4 bases, and 13 bases lay between the germline ends. CDR3 size: 13 residues.